This T cell receptor beta chain was profiled in a study of T cell responses to AZD1222 COVID-19 vaccine. Study-wide findings and caveats: Close to half of all spike-specific TCRs reportedly target regions of the variants that are unmutated. Females made up more of the donors, who were largely white British, and clonal diversity may have come out too low. Spike-specific TCR depth and breadth grew after two AZD1222 doses.

This clone was seen a single time. Its specificity is unknown. Clones were read by immunoSEQ multiplex PCR, and TCRdb kept only the in-frame ones, dropping some. The table includes over 55,000 clones, about 83% detected once. The CDR3 has 15 residues. V lost 4 bases to trimming and J lost 2 bases, with 14 bases between them. Germline V CDR1 and CDR2: SGHTA, FQGNSA. The receptor was isolated from an adult in good health. The starting material was peripheral blood, obtained on day 0 of AZD1222 vaccination. V gene TRBV7-2 combines with J gene TRBJ2-5; no clear D. This CDR3 is CASSSHGHPQETQYF. As DNA, the CDR3 is TGTGCCAGCAGCTCCCATGGGCACCCGCAAGAGACCCAGTACTTC.